A selection of T cell receptor beta chains follows, all from one sample in a study of type 1 regulatory T cells. These TCRs are of unknown antigen specificity. TCRdb re-derived calls from the reads in MiXCR, one entry per CDR3 protein. The repertoire includes about 5,800 distinct CDR3 sequences, 27% of them detected once, and around 7.7% sits in the top ten. Sequencing was done on a sample of cultured T cells, either the whole culture or a sorted T cell fraction (not recorded which). These receptors were taken from a human donor in good health. Each CDR3 is given with its conserved first and last residue. D genes are given only for firm matches. A row's size may be missing; if present it is once, few, many or a size class.

12,NA,TRBJ1-1,medium-sized,TRBV12-3/TRBV12-4,TGTGCCAGCGGCCGTGGGACCACTGAAGCTTTCTTT,CASGRGTTEAFF
15,TRBD2,TRBJ2-2,many,TRBV18,TGTGCCAGCTCACCGGGACTACCGAACACCGGGGAGCTGTTTTTT,CASSPGLPNTGELFF
16,TRBD2,TRBJ2-1,medium-sized,TRBV9,TGTGCCAGCAGCCCTACGGGGACTAGCGGTTACAATGAGCAGTTCTTC,CASSPTGTSGYNEQFF
14,NA,TRBJ1-1,NA,TRBV6-6,TGTGCCAGCAGTGACCCCGGCGGGAACACTGAAGCTTTCTTT,CASSDPGGNTEAFF
17,NA,TRBJ2-2,medium-sized,TRBV5-1,TGCGCCAGCAGCCCCCAGGGGGGGGGCCCGAACACCGGGGAGCTGTTTTTT,CASSPQGGGPNTGELFF
13,TRBD1,TRBJ1-3,medium-sized,TRBV10-3,TGTGCCATCAGGGGGACAGTTGGAAACACCATATATTTT,CAIRGTVGNTIYF
15,NA,TRBJ2-1,few,TRBV5-5,TGTGCCAGCAGCTTGAAGGTGTGGGCAGGCAATGAGCAGTTCTTC,CASSLKVWAGNEQFF
11,NA,TRBJ2-7,NA,TRBV5-1,TGCGCCAGCGGCGATTTGGGGGAGCAGTACTTC,CASGDLGEQYF
17,TRBD2,TRBJ2-1,medium-sized,TRBV18,TGTGCCAGCTCACCATCCGGGACTAGCGGGAGGGCCATTTTTCAGTTCTTC,CASSPSGTSGRAIFQFF
12,TRBD1,TRBJ2-5,many,TRBV27,TGTGCCAGCAGTGACAGGGGAGAGACCCAGTACTTC,CASSDRGETQYF
13,NA,TRBJ2-3,medium-sized,TRBV18,TGTGCCAGCTCACGATCGGCGAAGGATACGCAGTATTTT,CASSRSAKDTQYF
15,TRBD1,TRBJ1-3,many,TRBV25-1,TGTGCCAGCAGTGAGACAGGGAATCCTGGAAACACCATATATTTT,CASSETGNPGNTIYF
14,NA,TRBJ2-6,medium-sized,TRBV5-1,TGCGCCAGCAGCTTGGCCGGAGGTACCGGTCGGTTGACTTTC,CASSLAGGTGRLTF
14,NA,TRBJ1-6,medium-sized,TRBV27,TGTGCCAGCAGCCCAAGGGGGGCTGATTCACCCCTCCACTTT,CASSPRGADSPLHF
14,TRBD1,TRBJ1-1,large,TRBV7-2,TGTGCCAGCAGCTTTCAGGGGGCGAACACTGAAGCTTTCTTT,CASSFQGANTEAFF
12,NA,TRBJ2-7,NA,TRBV6-5,TGTGCCATCAGTGTGAACAGCTACGAGCAGTACTTC,CAISVNSYEQYF
15,NA,TRBJ2-5,medium-sized,TRBV12-3/TRBV12-4,TGTGCCAGCAGCCCTGGACGGATCCCTCGAGAGACCCAGTACTTC,CASSPGRIPRETQYF
14,NA,TRBJ1-6,medium-sized,TRBV28,TGTGCCAGCAAAGAATGGCAGTTTAATTCACCCCTCCACTTT,CASKEWQFNSPLHF
15,TRBD1,TRBJ1-2,medium-sized,TRBV7-6,TGTGCCAGCAGCCTGGGACAGGGCAGAAACTATGGCTACACCTTC,CASSLGQGRNYGYTF
12,NA,TRBJ1-1,medium-sized,TRBV7-2,TGTGCCAGCAGCTTGGAATGGACTGAAGCTTTCTTT,CASSLEWTEAFF
18,TRBD1,TRBJ2-2,medium-sized,TRBV7-2,TGTGCCAGCAGCCGAGCCAACAGGGGGCGCCTCTTGGCCGGGGAGCTGTTTTTT,CASSRANRGRLLAGELFF
13,NA,TRBJ1-1,many,TRBV5-6,TGTGCCAGCAGCTTGGGGCTGAACACTGAAGCTTTCTTT,CASSLGLNTEAFF
15,NA,TRBJ2-7,many,TRBV19,TGTGCCAGTAGTATCCGATCGGGGAGCTCCTACGAGCAGTACTTC,CASSIRSGSSYEQYF